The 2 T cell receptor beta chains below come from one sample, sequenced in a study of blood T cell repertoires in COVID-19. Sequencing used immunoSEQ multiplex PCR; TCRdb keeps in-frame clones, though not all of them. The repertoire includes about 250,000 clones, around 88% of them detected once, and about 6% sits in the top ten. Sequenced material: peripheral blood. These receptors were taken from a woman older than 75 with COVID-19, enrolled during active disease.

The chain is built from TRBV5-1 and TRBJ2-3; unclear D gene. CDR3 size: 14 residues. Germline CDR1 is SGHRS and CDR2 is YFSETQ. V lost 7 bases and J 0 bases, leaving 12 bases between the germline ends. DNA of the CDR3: TGCGCCAGCCGGCGGTCCTCTAGCACAGATACGCAGTATTTT. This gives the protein CASRRSSSTDTQYF.

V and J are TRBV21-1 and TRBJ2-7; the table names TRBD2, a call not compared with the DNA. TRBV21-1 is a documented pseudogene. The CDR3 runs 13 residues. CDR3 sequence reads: CASSKTGLPEQYV. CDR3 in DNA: TGTGCCAGCAGCAAAACGGGACTACCGGAGCAGTACGTC.